A single sample is the source of the 23 T cell receptor beta chains below, sequenced in a study of blood T cells in healthy people across ages. The authors ran a second PCR of about 6 to 12 cycles using a sample-barcoded 5' primer and a J-beta primer mix. A single record per CDR3 protein comes from TCRdb applying MiXCR to the 5' RACE reads. The repertoire has around 800,000 distinct CDR3 sequences, approximately 48% of them found once; the top ten carry around 18%. The sample consisted of blood. The receptors shown here come from a man in his 60s in good health.

To note about this clonotype: This may be a read error: a much more frequent sequence differs by one nucleotide. J is TRBJ2-1 and V is TRBV10-3, with D possibly TRBD1 on 6 matching bases. Germline values: CDR1 ENHRY, CDR2 SYGVKD. Trimming shortened V by 6 bases and J by 13 bases, and 19 bases separated the two germline ends. CDR3 length: 13 residues. The CDR3 spells CAISGTPGETQFF. The CDR3 nucleotides read TGTGCCATCAGCGGGACACCCGGGGAGACCCAGTTCTTC.

CDR3 sequence: CASSYSVTVDNSPLHF. The CDR3 region has the DNA TGTGCCAGCAGTTACTCGGTGACAGTGGATAATTCACCCCTCCACTTT. The chain carries TRBV6-5 and TRBJ1-6, with D perhaps TRBD1 (5 bases). The germline V gene encodes CDR1 MNHEY and CDR2 SVGAGI. The CDR3 has 16 residues. V shed 0 bases and J shed 5 bases, with 11 bases lying between them.

The rearrangement uses TRBV7-9 and TRBJ1-2; no clear D gene. The CDR3 consists of 15 residues. The germline CDR1 and CDR2 sequences are SEHNR and FQNEAQ (reference sequence). With 2 bases removed from V and 2 bases from J, the gap between germline ends came to 12 bases. The CDR3 protein is CASSLKAGSNYGYTF. In DNA, the CDR3 is TGTGCCAGCAGCTTAAAAGCAGGATCCAACTATGGCTACACCTTC.

The V call is TRBV29-1, the J call TRBJ2-7; TRBD2 matches at 10 bases. Germline V gene sequence: CDR1 SQVTM, CDR2 ANQGSEA. This CDR3 spans 12 amino acids. This CDR3 is CMGSSGGNEQYF. CDR3 DNA sequence: TGCATGGGCTCTAGCGGGGGTAACGAGCAGTACTTC.

V gene TRBV9 combines with J gene TRBJ2-1, with D tentatively TRBD1 (6 bases). Germline CDR1 is SGDLS and CDR2 is YYNGEE. The V and J ends lost 0 bases and 10 bases respectively, with 14 bases between them. The CDR3 length is 14 residues. The CDR3 nucleotides read TGTGCCAGCAGCGTAGGTGGGACATCCTACGAGCAGTTCTTC. It encodes CASSVGGTSYEQFF.

The V gene is TRBV6-4, the J gene TRBJ1-6, with D perhaps TRBD1 (5 bases). V lost 3 bases, J lost 5 bases, and 11 bases lay in between. Germline CDR1 is MRHNA and CDR2 is SNTAGT. The CDR3 has 15 amino acids. The CDR3: CASSEGHPNNSPLHF. Written as DNA, the CDR3 is TGTGCCAGCAGTGAAGGACATCCGAATAATTCACCCCTCCACTTT.

The chain uses TRBV11-2 and TRBJ2-6, with D possibly being TRBD1 (6 bases). This CDR3 comprises 18 residues. V lost 1 base and J lost 0, with 13 bases in between. From germline, CDR1 is SGHAT and CDR2 FQNNGV. CDR3 nucleotides: TGTGCCAGCAGCTTAGGTCAGGGGACCTACTCTGGGGCCAACGTCCTGACTTTC. Translation gives CASSLGQGTYSGANVLTF.

In this sample, this clonotype turned up a few times. The genes are TRBV14 and TRBJ2-7; TRBD1 might be the D (6 bases). From germline, CDR1 is SGHDN and CDR2 FVKESK. The V and J ends lost 2 bases and 2 bases respectively, with 13 bases between them. This CDR3 has 15 residues. The CDR3: CASSQYRTAAYEQYF. As DNA, the CDR3 is TGTGCCAGCAGCCAATATCGGACAGCGGCCTACGAGCAGTACTTC.

The chain combines TRBV29-1 with TRBJ2-3, with 7 bases that match TRBD1. Germline lookup yields CDR1 SQVTM and CDR2 ANQGSEA. The CDR3 contains 13 residues. The ends lost 7 bases at V and 0 bases at J; junction bases unmatched: 4. CDR3 in amino acids: CSGGTASTDTQYF. The CDR3 coding sequence is TGCAGCGGGGGGACAGCCAGCACAGATACGCAGTATTTT.

The chain carries TRBV20-1 and TRBJ2-6, with unresolved D. The V end lost 3 bases, the J end lost 0 bases, and 12 bases lay between the germline ends. Germline lookup yields CDR1 DFQATT and CDR2 SNEGSKA (reference sequence). The CDR3 has 16 residues. CDR3 nucleotides: TGCAGTGCTAGTCATTGGGTCAACTCTGGGGCCAACGTCCTGACTTTC. This gives the protein CSASHWVNSGANVLTF.

This clonotype was observed many times. The chain has TRBV7-8 and TRBJ2-6; D is ambiguous. This CDR3 spans 16 amino acids. V gave up 5 bases and J gave up 0 bases, with 11 bases separating them. Germline assignment: CDR1 SGHVS and CDR2 FQNEAQ. CDR3 protein: CASSPRTASGANVLTF. Here the CDR3 DNA reads TGTGCCAGCAGCCCTCGGACGGCCTCTGGGGCCAACGTCCTGACTTTC.

The CDR3 loop reads CASSEMGRGGSYEQYF. CDR3 coding DNA: TGTGCCAGCAGTGAGATGGGCAGGGGGGGATCCTACGAGCAGTACTTC. The V gene is TRBV28, the J gene TRBJ2-7; D is perhaps TRBD1 or TRBD2 (7 bases each). The V gene's germline CDR1 is MDHEN and CDR2 SYDVKM. This CDR3 has 16 amino acids. V was pared by 5 bases and J by 1 base, with 18 bases between.

This chain uses TRBV6-2 or TRBV6-3 with TRBJ1-5, with D hard to call. Per the germline V gene, CDR1 is MNHEY and CDR2 is SVGEGT. The V gene lost 2 bases and the J gene lost 4 bases, with 12 bases spanning the gap. This CDR3 spans 15 amino acids. CDR3 protein: CASSYVGSGNQPQHF. CDR3 nucleotides: TGTGCCAGCAGTTACGTCGGGTCGGGGAATCAGCCCCAGCATTTT.

J is TRBJ2-1 and V is TRBV27, with D perhaps matching TRBD1 (5 bases). Trimming stripped 2 bases from V and 8 bases from J, with 13 bases between. The length of the CDR3 is 14 residues. Germline loops: CDR1 MNHEY, CDR2 SMNVEV (reference sequence). CDR3 amino acids: CASSLRGPIDEQFF. CDR3 DNA: TGTGCCAGCAGTTTAAGGGGCCCGATCGATGAGCAGTTCTTC.

This clonotype was seen a few times. This sequence joins TRBV5-1 and TRBJ2-7; 7 bases are shared with TRBD2. The CDR3 covers 14 residues. The V gene's germline CDR1 is SGHRS and CDR2 YFSETQ. V dropped 3 bases and J dropped 6; count of bases not matched to a gene: 9. This chain's CDR3 is CASSSLGGPSEQYF. The CDR3 nucleotides are TGCGCCAGCAGCTCCCTGGGAGGGCCGAGCGAGCAGTACTTC.

The J gene is TRBJ2-7, the V gene TRBV6-5; a possible D gene is TRBD1 (5 bases). Trimming took off 6 bases at V and 7 bases at J, with 16 bases between the two ends. The CDR3 is 13 amino acids. CDR1 and CDR2 from the germline V gene are MNHEY and SVGAGI. The CDR3 here is CASSTGRAREQYF. CDR3 DNA: TGTGCCAGCAGCACAGGCAGGGCAAGGGAGCAGTACTTC.

As concerns this clonotype: One base away lies a much larger clone, so this may be a sequencing read error. This chain connects TRBV6-2 or TRBV6-3 to TRBJ2-5; D possibly corresponds to TRBD1 (5 bases). The closer fit of TRBJ2-7 to the DNA end suggests the J call may be wrong. The CDR3 covers 13 residues. Germline CDR1 MNHEY, CDR2 SVGEGT. The CDR3, as DNA: TGTACCAGCAGTTACTCGATGGGGCACGAGCAGTACTTC. Encoded protein: CTSSYSMGHEQYF.

The chain has TRBV6-1 and TRBJ2-5, with 8 nucleotides matching TRBD1. This CDR3 region has 15 residues. The germline V gene has CDR1 MNHNS and CDR2 SASEGT. Trimming at V came to 3 bases and at J to 5 bases, leaving 8 bases not matched to a gene. CDR3 coding DNA: TGTGCCAGCAGTGATACTGGTGCAGGGGGCGAGACCCAGTACTTC. Protein sequence: CASSDTGAGGETQYF.

This clonotype was counted only a few times. This rearrangement joins TRBV6-5 to TRBJ1-6; D gene ambiguous. This CDR3 contains 15 residues. Germline CDR1 and CDR2: MNHEY and SVGAGI. The ends were cut back, 0 bases at V and 11 bases at J, with 14 bases in the middle. The CDR3 coding sequence is TGTGCCAGCAGTTACTCGATGGGGTGGATGACACCCCTCCACTTT. Translation: CASSYSMGWMTPLHF.

V gene TRBV3-1 combines with J gene TRBJ2-3; D is ambiguous. V was shortened by 0 bases and J by 10 bases, with 14 bases between the two germline ends. The CDR3 sequence is 14 residues long. Germline loops: CDR1 LGHDT, CDR2 YNNKEL (reference sequence). CDR3 coding DNA: TGTGCCAGCAGCCAAGACTCCGGCTACGCCGCGCAGTATTTT. As protein: CASSQDSGYAAQYF.

The chain combines TRBV6-5 with TRBJ2-7; TRBD1 matches at 8 bases. Germline loops: CDR1 MNHEY, CDR2 SVGAGI. V was clipped by 0 bases and J by 2 bases; unmatched bases: 9. The CDR3 sequence is 17 residues long. The CDR3 loop is CASSYSLGQGITYEQYF. The CDR3 DNA is TGTGCCAGCAGTTACTCGCTCGGACAGGGTATTACCTACGAGCAGTACTTC.

Concerning this clonotype: One junction end disagrees with the germline gene, perhaps due to a read error. The V and J genes are TRBV4-3 and TRBJ2-7; TRBD1 might be the D (6 bases). The CDR3 length is 13 residues. Germline CDR1 and CDR2: LGHNA and YSLEER. CDR3 region: CANSQETGAEQYF. The CDR3 DNA reads as TGCGCCAACAGCCAAGAGACAGGTGCCGAGCAGTACTTC.

The chain recombines TRBV11-3 with TRBJ2-2, with TRBD1 matching over 9 bases. The CDR3 spans 15 residues. Trimming removed 3 bases from V and 7 bases from J; junction bases left unmatched: 6. Per germline, CDR1 SGHNT and CDR2 YENEEA. CDR3 residues: CASSLKGQGLGELFF. In nucleotides, the CDR3 is TGTGCCAGCAGCTTGAAGGGACAGGGACTCGGGGAGCTGTTTTTT. Using reference TRBV11-3 and TRBJ2-2 for the parts outside the CDR3, the full variable domain is EAGVVQSPRYKIIEKKQPVAFWCNPISGHNTLYWYLQNLGQGPELLIRYENEEAVDDSQLPKDRFSAERLKGVDSTLKIQPAELGDSAVYLCASSLKGQGLGELFFGEGSRLTVL.